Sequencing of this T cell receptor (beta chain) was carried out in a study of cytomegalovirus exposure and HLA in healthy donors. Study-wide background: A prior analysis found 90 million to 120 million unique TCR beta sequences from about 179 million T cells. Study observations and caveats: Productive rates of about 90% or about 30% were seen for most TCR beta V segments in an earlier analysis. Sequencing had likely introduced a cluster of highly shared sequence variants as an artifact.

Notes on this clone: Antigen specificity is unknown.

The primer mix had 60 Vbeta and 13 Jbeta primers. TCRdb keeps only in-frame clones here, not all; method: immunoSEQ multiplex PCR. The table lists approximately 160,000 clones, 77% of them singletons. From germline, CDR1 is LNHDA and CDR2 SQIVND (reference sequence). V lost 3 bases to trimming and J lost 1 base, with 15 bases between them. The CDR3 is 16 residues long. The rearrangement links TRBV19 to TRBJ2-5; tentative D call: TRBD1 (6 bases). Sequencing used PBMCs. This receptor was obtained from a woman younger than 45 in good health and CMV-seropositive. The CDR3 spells CASSILTGAPQETQYF. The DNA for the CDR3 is TGTGCCAGTAGTATCTTGACAGGAGCTCCCCAAGAGACCCAGTACTTC.